This passage covers 7 T cell receptor beta chains from one sample sequenced in a study of cytomegalovirus exposure and HLA in healthy donors. Assay used: immunoSEQ multiplex PCR; TCRdb lists only in-frame clones, some missing. The table includes roughly 47,000 clones, approximately 94% detected once. Sequenced input: PBMCs. Receptor source: a woman aged 18-29 years in good health and CMV-seronegative.

The chain links TRBV6-1 to TRBJ2-7; D unresolved. V was cut by 2 bases and J by 2 bases, with 7 bases left in between. The CDR3 runs 13 residues. In germline, CDR1 is MNHNS, CDR2 SASEGT. The CDR3 loop is CASSEPFPYEQYF. The CDR3 DNA is TGTGCCAGCAGTGAACCATTTCCCTACGAGCAGTACTTC.

The chain couples TRBV5-8 to TRBJ2-3; TRBD2 might be the D (6 bases). Trimming stripped 1 base from V and 0 bases from J, with 12 bases between. The CDR3 sequence is 16 residues long. Germline assignment: CDR1 SGHTS and CDR2 YDEGEE. CDR3 in DNA: TGTGCCAGCAGCTTGTTTTTGCGGGGAAGCACAGATACGCAGTATTTT. Translated: CASSLFLRGSTDTQYF. Together with reference TRBV5-8 and TRBJ2-3, the CDR3 gives the full variable domain: EAGVTQSPTHLIKTRGQQATLRCSPISGHTSVYWYQQALGLGLQFLLWYDEGEERNRGNFPPRFSGRQFPNYSSELNVNALELEDSALYLCASSLFLRGSTDTQYFGPGTRLTVL.

The chain is built from TRBV6-5 and TRBJ1-1; no clear D gene. The CDR3 contains 15 residues. V was shortened by 0 bases and J by 0 bases, with 8 bases between the two germline ends. The germline V gene encodes CDR1 MNHEY and CDR2 SVGAGI. The CDR3 protein is CASSYSGGMNTEAFF. CDR3 sequence (DNA): TGTGCCAGCAGTTACTCGGGAGGCATGAACACTGAAGCTTTCTTT.

This clone appeared a few times. The CDR3 region has the DNA TGTGCCAGCAGTTCCGACTTAACCGAAGAGACCCAGTACTTC. As protein: CASSSDLTEETQYF. The chain is built from TRBV6-5 and TRBJ2-5, with unresolved D. Germline loops: CDR1 MNHEY, CDR2 SVGAGI. The CDR3 runs to 14 residues. Trimming removed 4 bases from V and 3 bases from J, with 12 bases in between.

Details on this clone: Other DNA sequences in this sample translate to the same CDR3. This sequence joins TRBV29-1 and TRBJ2-7; D perhaps matches TRBD1 (7 bases). Trimming removed 6 bases at V and 3 bases at J, with 18 bases between. CDR3 length equals 14 residues. Germline assignment: CDR1 SQVTM and CDR2 ANQGSEA. The CDR3 loop is CSVKQGSGDYEQYF. In DNA form, the CDR3 reads TGCAGCGTAAAACAGGGGTCGGGGGACTACGAGCAGTACTTC.

The rearrangement joins TRBV6-1 to TRBJ2-5; 9 bases line up with TRBD2. Unmatched junction bases numbered 14, after V lost 6 bases and J lost 9 bases. Germline V gene sequence: CDR1 MNHNS, CDR2 SASEGT. The CDR3 has 15 residues. For the CDR3, the DNA is TGTGCCAGCAGAGGGCTAGCGGGATTGGGGGTTCCCCAGTACTTC. Amino acids: CASRGLAGLGVPQYF.

The chain couples TRBV11-3 to TRBJ2-1, with D unclear. In germline, CDR1 is SGHNT, CDR2 YENEEA. V shed 1 base and J shed 9 bases, with 16 bases lying between them. CDR3 size: 15 residues. Written as DNA, the CDR3 is TGTGCCAGCAGCTTAGGCGGCCTCACTGGCAGTGAGCAGTTCTTC. Its protein product is CASSLGGLTGSEQFF.